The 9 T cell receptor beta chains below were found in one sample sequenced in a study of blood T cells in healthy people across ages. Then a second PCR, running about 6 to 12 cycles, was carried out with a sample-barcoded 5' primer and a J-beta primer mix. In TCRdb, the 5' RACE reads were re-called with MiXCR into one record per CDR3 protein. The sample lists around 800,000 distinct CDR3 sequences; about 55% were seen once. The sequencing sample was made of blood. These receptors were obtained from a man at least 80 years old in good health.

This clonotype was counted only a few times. The CDR3 DNA reads TGTGCCTGGAGTGTAGCAGGTCCCGGGGCCAACGTCCTGACTTTC. This translates into CAWSVAGPGANVLTF. The rearrangement uses TRBV30 and TRBJ2-6; no clear D. Trimming cost V 0 bases and J 4 bases, with 10 bases left between them. CDR1 is GTSNPN, CDR2 SVGIG, per germline (reference sequence). This CDR3 is 15 amino acids long.

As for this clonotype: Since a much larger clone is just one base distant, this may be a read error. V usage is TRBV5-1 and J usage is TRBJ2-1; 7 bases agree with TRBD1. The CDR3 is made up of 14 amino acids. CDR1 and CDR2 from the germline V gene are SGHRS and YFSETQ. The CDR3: CAGSLGDRANEQFF. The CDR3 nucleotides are TGCGCCGGCAGCTTGGGCGACAGGGCCAATGAGCAGTTCTTC.

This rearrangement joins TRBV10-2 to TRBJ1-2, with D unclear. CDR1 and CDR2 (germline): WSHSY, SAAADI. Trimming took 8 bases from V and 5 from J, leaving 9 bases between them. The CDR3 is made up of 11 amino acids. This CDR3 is CASDGGYGYTF. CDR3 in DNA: TGCGCCAGCGATGGAGGTTATGGCTACACCTTC.

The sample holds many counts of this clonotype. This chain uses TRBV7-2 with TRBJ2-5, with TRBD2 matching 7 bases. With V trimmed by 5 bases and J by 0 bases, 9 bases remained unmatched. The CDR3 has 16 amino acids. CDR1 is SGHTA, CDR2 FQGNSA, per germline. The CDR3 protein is CASSPGGGGYQETQYF. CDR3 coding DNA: TGTGCCAGCAGCCCCGGTGGGGGGGGGTACCAAGAGACCCAGTACTTC.

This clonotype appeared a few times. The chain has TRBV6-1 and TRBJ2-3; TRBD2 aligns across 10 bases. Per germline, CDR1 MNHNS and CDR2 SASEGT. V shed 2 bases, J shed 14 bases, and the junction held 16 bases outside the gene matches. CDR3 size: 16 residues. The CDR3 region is CASSETVAGGRRYAYF. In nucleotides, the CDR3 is TGTGCCAGCAGTGAAACGGTAGCGGGAGGTCGGAGATACGCGTATTTT.

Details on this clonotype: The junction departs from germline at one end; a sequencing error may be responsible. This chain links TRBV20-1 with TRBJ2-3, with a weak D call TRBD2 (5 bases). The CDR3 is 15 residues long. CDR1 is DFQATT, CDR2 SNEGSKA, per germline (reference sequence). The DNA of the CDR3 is TGCGGTGCTAGAGATGGGAGAGGCTCCACAGATACGCAGTATTTT. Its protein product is CGARDGRGSTDTQYF.

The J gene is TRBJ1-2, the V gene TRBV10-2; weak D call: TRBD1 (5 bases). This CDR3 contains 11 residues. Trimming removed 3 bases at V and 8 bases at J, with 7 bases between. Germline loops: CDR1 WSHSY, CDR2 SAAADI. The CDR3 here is CASSDRDGYTF. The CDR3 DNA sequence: TGCGCCAGCAGTGACAGGGACGGCTACACCTTC.

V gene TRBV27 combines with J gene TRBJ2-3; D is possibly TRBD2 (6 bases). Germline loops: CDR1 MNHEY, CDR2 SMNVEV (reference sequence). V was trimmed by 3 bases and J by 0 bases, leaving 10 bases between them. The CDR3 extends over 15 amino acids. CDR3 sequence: CASSLGGKSTDTQYF. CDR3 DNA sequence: TGTGCCAGCAGTTTGGGCGGGAAGAGCACAGATACGCAGTATTTT.

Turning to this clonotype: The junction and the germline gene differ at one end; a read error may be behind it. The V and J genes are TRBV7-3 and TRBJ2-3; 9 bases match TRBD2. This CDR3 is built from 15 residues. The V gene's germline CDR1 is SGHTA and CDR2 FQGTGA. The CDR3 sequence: CAGSLQAGGADTQYF. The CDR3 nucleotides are TGTGCCGGCAGCCTCCAGGCGGGGGGGGCAGATACGCAGTATTTT.